The rows below give T cell receptor beta chains drawn from one sample of a study of cytomegalovirus exposure and HLA in healthy donors. Sequenced by immunoSEQ multiplex PCR; TCRdb stores in-frame clones only, minus some. The sample holds more than 85,000 clones, about four fifths seen once. The sequencing input was PBMCs. The receptors come from a young man in good health and CMV-seronegative. The CDR3 runs from the conserved cysteine through the conserved F or W. Each record gives: D gene, V gene, clone size, J gene, CDR3 DNA, CDR3 protein. The D gene is left open where the match is weak. Rows may omit the clone size; those that give it use once, few, many or a size class.

NA,TRBV5-1,NA,TRBJ2-1,TGCGCCAGCAGCTTGGTCGGACAGATCTCCTACAATGAGCAGTTCTTC,CASSLVGQISYNEQFF
NA,TRBV7-9,NA,TRBJ1-2,TGTTCCAGCAGCCCCGGGACTGCCTATGGCTACACCTTC,CSSSPGTAYGYTF
NA,TRBV9,NA,TRBJ2-7,TGTGCCAGCAGCGTAGAAGGGAGCGACGAGCAGTACTTC,CASSVEGSDEQYF
TRBD1,TRBV6-6,few,TRBJ2-2,TGTGCCAGCAGTTCGACAGGGCCCGGGGAGCTGTTTTTT,CASSSTGPGELFF
NA,TRBV7-4,NA,TRBJ2-7,TGTGCCACTCCACAGCGGACCTACGAGCAGTACTTC,CATPQRTYEQYF
NA,TRBV29-1,once,TRBJ2-1,TGCAGCGTGCGCCGGGACTTCACCCCCAATGAGCAGTTCTTC,CSVRRDFTPNEQFF
NA,TRBV7-2,NA,TRBJ1-1,TGTGCCAGCAGCCCTTCGTCGAACACTGAAGCTTTCTTT,CASSPSSNTEAFF
NA,TRBV30,NA,TRBJ1-6,TGTGCCTGGAGTCAGGGCCCCCCGAGATCACCCCTCCACTTT,CAWSQGPPRSPLHF
NA,TRBV5-4,NA,TRBJ2-1,TGTGCCAGCAGCTTGACAGGGGAGGATGAGCAGTTCTTC,CASSLTGEDEQFF
TRBD1,TRBV30,NA,TRBJ2-4,TGTGCCTGGGGGACAGGGAGTTTGAACATTCAGTACTTC,CAWGTGSLNIQYF
NA,TRBV7-2,NA,TRBJ2-5,TGTGCCAGCAGCTTAAATGGGGCCCAAGAGACCCAGTACTTC,CASSLNGAQETQYF
TRBD2,TRBV9,NA,TRBJ2-7,TGTGCCAGCAGCGTAGAGGTAACGGGGGGACCCTACGAGCAGTACTTC,CASSVEVTGGPYEQYF
NA,TRBV5-1,once,TRBJ1-5,TGCGCCAGCAGCCCCATGGGGGCGGGTCAGCCCCAGCATTTT,CASSPMGAGQPQHF
NA,TRBV6-6,NA,TRBJ1-6,TGTGCCAGCAGTTACTCGGGGGAGGGGAATTCACCCCTCCACTTT,CASSYSGEGNSPLHF
TRBD1,TRBV18,NA,TRBJ2-1,TGTGCCAGCTCACCGCCCGACAGGGGCTACAATGAGCAGTTCTTC,CASSPPDRGYNEQFF
TRBD2,TRBV6-6,NA,TRBJ2-1,TGTGCCAGCACCCCGGGACTAGCGATCTACAATGAGCAGTTCTTC,CASTPGLAIYNEQFF
NA,TRBV6-1,few,TRBJ2-7,TGTGCCAGCAGTGCCGGCCCTCGGGAGTCCTACGAGCAGTACTTC,CASSAGPRESYEQYF
TRBD2,TRBV5-1,NA,TRBJ2-7,TGCGCCAGCAGCTTGGTGACTAGCGGGTTACCGTCTCTCTACGAGCAGTACTTC,CASSLVTSGLPSLYEQYF
TRBD2,TRBV7-2,NA,TRBJ2-5,TGTGCCAGCAGCTTAGGGCGGGCTAGCGGGGGGGTTCAGTGGACCCAGTACTTC,CASSLGRASGGVQWTQYF
NA,TRBV7-2,NA,TRBJ2-5,TGTGCCAGCAGCACCCTCAGGGAGACCCAGTACTTC,CASSTLRETQYF
TRBD1,TRBV28,NA,TRBJ1-5,TGTGCCAGCAGACAACCGGGACAGGGACTGAATCAGCCCCAGCATTTT,CASRQPGQGLNQPQHF
TRBD1,TRBV6-1,NA,TRBJ2-7,TGTGCCAGCAGTGAAGGGGGACAGGGTTCCGAGCAGTACTTC,CASSEGGQGSEQYF
NA,TRBV5-1,NA,TRBJ2-7,TGCGCCAGCAGCTTGGACGGGTCCTACGAGCAGTACTTC,CASSLDGSYEQYF
NA,TRBV15,NA,TRBJ1-1,TGTGCCAGTGACGATGGGGGCTGGGACACTGAAGCTTTCTTT,CASDDGGWDTEAFF
NA,TRBV27,few,TRBJ1-4,TGTGCCAGCAGTCCGAAGATAGCAACTAATGAAAAACTGTTTTTT,CASSPKIATNEKLFF
NA,TRBV19,NA,TRBJ2-6,TGTGCCAGTAGTACATACAGTTCTGGGGCCAACGTCCTGACTTTC,CASSTYSSGANVLTF